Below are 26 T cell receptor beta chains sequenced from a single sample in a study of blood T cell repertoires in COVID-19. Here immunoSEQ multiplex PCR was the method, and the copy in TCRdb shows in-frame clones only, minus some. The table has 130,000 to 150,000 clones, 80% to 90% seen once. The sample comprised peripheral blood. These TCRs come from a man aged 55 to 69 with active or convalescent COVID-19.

Here the CDR3 reads CASSPFPGLTGELFF. The CDR3, as DNA: TGTGCCAGCAGCCCCTTCCCGGGACTAACCGGGGAGCTGTTTTTT. The V gene is TRBV6-2 or TRBV6-3, the J gene TRBJ2-2, with 7 positions matching TRBD2. Germline values: CDR1 MNHEY, CDR2 SVGEGT. The V segment lost 6 bases and the J segment 5 bases; nucleotides outside the gene matches: 9. The CDR3 extends over 15 amino acids.

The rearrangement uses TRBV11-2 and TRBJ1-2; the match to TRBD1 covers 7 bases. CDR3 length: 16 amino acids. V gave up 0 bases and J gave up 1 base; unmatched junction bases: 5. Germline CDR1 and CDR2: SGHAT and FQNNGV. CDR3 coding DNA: TGTGCCAGCAGCTTAGAAGGTGGGACAGTTAACTATGGCTACACCTTC. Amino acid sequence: CASSLEGGTVNYGYTF.

The CDR3 sequence: CASSPGGQGMLGEQYF. CDR3 coding DNA: TGTGCCAGCAGTCCGGGAGGACAGGGAATGCTCGGCGAGCAGTACTTC. The genes are TRBV5-5 and TRBJ2-7; a weak D match, TRBD1 (8 bases). Germline V CDR1 and CDR2: SGHKS, YYEKEE (reference sequence). The length of the CDR3 is 16 residues. V lost 5 bases to trimming and J lost 6 bases, with 24 bases between them.

In DNA form, the CDR3 reads TGCGCCAGCAGCTTTGAGCAGGGCCGCGGAACTGAAGCTTTCTTT. Translation: CASSFEQGRGTEAFF. This chain links TRBV5-1 with TRBJ1-1; TRBD1 is a possible D gene (5 bases). The germline V gene has CDR1 SGHRS and CDR2 YFSETQ. Deletions cut 2 bases from V and 5 bases from J, with 16 bases between. The CDR3 is made up of 15 amino acids.

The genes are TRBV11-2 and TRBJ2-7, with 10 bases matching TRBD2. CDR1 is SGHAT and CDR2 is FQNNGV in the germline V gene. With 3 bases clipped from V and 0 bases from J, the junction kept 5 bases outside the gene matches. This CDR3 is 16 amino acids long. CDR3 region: CASSLYTSGASYEQYF. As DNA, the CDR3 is TGTGCCAGCAGCTTGTATACTAGCGGGGCCTCCTACGAGCAGTACTTC.

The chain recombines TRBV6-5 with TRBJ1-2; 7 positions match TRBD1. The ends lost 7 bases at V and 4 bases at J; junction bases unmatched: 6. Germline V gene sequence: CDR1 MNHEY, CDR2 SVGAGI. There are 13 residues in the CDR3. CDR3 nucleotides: TGTGCCAGCACATCGGGACAGTTCTATGGCTACACCTTC. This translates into CASTSGQFYGYTF.

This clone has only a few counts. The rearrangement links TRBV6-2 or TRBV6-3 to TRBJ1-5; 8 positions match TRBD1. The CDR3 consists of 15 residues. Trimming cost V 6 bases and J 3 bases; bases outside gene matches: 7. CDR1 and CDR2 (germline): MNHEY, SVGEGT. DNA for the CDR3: TGTGCCAGCAGCAAGGACAGGGCAAACAATCAGCCCCAGCATTTT. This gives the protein CASSKDRANNQPQHF.

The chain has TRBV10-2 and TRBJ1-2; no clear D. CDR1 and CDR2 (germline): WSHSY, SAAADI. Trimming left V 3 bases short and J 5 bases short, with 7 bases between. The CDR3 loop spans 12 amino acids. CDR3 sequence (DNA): TGCGCCAGCAGTGACCCGACTTATGGCTACACCTTC. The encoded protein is CASSDPTYGYTF.

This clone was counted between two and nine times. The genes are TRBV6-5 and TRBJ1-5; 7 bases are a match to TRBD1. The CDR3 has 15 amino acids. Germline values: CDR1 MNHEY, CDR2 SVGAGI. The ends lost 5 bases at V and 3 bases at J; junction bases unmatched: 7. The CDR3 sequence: CASSRDRGINQPQHF. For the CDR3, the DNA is TGTGCCAGCAGTCGGGACAGAGGGATCAATCAGCCCCAGCATTTT.

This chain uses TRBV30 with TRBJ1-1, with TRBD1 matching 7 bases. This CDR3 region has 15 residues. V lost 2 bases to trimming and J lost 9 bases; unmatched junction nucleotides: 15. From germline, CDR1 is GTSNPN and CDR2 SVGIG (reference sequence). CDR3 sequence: CAWSLSGGSALKAFF. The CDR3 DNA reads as TGTGCCTGGAGTCTCTCAGGGGGTTCCGCTCTCAAAGCTTTCTTT.

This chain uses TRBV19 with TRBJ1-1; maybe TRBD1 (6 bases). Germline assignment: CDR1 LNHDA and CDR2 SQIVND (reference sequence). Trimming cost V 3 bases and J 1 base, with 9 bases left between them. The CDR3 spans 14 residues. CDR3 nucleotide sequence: TGTGCCAGTAGTATGACGGGACAGAACACTGAAGCTTTCTTT. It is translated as CASSMTGQNTEAFF. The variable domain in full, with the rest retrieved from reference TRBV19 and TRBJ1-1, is DGGITQSPKYLFRKEGQNVTLSCEQNLNHDAMYWYRQDPGQGLRLIYYSQIVNDFQKGDIAEGYSVSREKKESFPLTVTSAQKNPTAFYLCASSMTGQNTEAFFGQGTRLTVV.

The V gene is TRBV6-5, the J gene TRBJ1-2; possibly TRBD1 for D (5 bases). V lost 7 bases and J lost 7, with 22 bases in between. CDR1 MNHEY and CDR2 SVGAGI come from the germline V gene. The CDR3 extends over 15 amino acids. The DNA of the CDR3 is TGTGCCAGCACCGCCTTGGGCCTGACAGACAGTGGCTACACCTTC. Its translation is CASTALGLTDSGYTF.

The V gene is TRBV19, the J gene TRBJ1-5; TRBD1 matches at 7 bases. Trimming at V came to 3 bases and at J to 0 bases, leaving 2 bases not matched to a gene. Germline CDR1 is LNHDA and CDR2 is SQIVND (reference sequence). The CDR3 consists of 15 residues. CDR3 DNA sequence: TGTGCCAGTAGTATCTGGGACAGTAGCAATCAGCCCCAGCATTTT. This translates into CASSIWDSSNQPQHF.

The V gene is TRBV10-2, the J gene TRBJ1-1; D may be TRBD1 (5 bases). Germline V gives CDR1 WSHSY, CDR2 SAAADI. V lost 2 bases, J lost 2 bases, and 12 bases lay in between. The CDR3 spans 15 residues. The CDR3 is CASSETQGKNTEAFF. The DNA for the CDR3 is TGCGCCAGCAGTGAGACGCAGGGAAAAAACACTGAAGCTTTCTTT.

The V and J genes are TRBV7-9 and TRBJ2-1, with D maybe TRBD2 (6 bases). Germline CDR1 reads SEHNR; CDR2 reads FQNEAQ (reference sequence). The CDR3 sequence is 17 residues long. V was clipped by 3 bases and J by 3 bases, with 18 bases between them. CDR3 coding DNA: TGTGCCAGCAGCTTCGCACCCTCGGGACTCATCTACAATGAGCAGTTCTTC. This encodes CASSFAPSGLIYNEQFF. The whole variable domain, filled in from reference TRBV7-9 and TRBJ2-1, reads DTGVSQNPRHKITKRGQNVTFRCDPISEHNRLYWYRQTLGQGPEFLTYFQNEAQLEKSRLLSDRFSAERPKGSFSTLEIQRTEQGDSAMYLCASSFAPSGLIYNEQFFGPGTRLTVL.

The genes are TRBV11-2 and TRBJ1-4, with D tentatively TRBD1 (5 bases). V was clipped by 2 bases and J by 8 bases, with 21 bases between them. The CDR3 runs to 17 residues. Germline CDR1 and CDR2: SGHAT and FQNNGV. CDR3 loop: CASSLMVIGASKEKLFF. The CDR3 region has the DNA TGTGCCAGCAGCTTAATGGTTATTGGGGCATCCAAGGAAAAACTGTTTTTT.

The CDR3 here is CASSLTNEQFF. Written as DNA, the CDR3 is TGTGCCAGCAGCTTGACTAATGAGCAGTTCTTC. The chain uses TRBV5-8 and TRBJ2-1; D is unclear. Looked up from germline, CDR1 is SGHTS and CDR2 is YDEGEE. This CDR3 region has 11 residues. Trimming shortened V by 1 base and J by 7 bases, and 3 bases separated the two germline ends. Drawing the rest from reference TRBV5-8 and TRBJ2-1, the complete variable domain is EAGVTQSPTHLIKTRGQQATLRCSPISGHTSVYWYQQALGLGLQFLLWYDEGEERNRGNFPPRFSGRQFPNYSSELNVNALELEDSALYLCASSLTNEQFFGPGTRLTVL.

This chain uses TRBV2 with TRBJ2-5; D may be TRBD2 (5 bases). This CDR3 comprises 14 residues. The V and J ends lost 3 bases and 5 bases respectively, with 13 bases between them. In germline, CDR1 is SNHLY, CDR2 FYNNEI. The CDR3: CASSEGFSAETQYF. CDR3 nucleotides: TGTGCCAGCAGTGAGGGTTTTAGCGCTGAGACCCAGTACTTC. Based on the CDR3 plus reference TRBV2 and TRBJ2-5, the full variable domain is EPEVTQTPSHQVTQMGQEVILRCVPISNHLYFYWYRQILGQKVEFLVSFYNNEISEKSEIFDDQFSVERPDGSNFTLKIRSTKLEDSAMYFCASSEGFSAETQYFGPGTRLLVL.

The CDR3 loop reads CASSPSAGAYGYTF. CDR3 DNA: TGCGCCAGCAGCCCCTCTGCGGGGGCCTATGGCTACACCTTC. The chain combines TRBV4-1 with TRBJ1-2; possibly TRBD1 for D (6 bases). V was pared by 4 bases and J by 4 bases, with 13 bases between. CDR1 is MGHRA and CDR2 is YSYEKL in the germline V gene. CDR3 size: 14 residues.

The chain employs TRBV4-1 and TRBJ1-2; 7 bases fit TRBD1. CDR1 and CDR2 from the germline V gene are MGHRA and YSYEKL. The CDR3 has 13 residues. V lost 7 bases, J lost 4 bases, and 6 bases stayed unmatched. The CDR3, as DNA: TGCGCCAGCACGTCACAGGGGTTCTATGGCTACACCTTC. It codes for CASTSQGFYGYTF.

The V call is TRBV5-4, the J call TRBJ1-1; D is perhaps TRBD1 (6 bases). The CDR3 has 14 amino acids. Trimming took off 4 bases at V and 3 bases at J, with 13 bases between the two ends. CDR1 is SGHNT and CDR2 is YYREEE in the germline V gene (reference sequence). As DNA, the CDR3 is TGTGCCAGCAGCCCGACAGGAGCGGACACTGAAGCTTTCTTT. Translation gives CASSPTGADTEAFF.

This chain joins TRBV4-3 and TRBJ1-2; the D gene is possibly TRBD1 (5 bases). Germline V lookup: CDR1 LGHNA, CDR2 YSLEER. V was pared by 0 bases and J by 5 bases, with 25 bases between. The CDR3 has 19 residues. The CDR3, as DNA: TGCGCCAGCAGCCAAGATCTGGGCGGGGCTACCGGGCAAGTTTATGGCTACACCTTC. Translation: CASSQDLGGATGQVYGYTF.

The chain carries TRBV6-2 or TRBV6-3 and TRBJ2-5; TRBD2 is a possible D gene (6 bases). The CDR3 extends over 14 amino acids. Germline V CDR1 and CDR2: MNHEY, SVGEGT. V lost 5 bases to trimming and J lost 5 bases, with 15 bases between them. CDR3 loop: CASSPPGGGETQYF. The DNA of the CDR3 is TGTGCCAGCAGTCCCCCAGGTGGGGGGGAGACCCAGTACTTC.

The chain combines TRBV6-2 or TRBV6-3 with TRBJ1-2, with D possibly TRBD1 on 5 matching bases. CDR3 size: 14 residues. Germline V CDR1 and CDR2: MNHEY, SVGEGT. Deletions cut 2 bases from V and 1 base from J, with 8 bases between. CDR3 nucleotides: TGTGCCAGCAGTTACGGGGCAGTTAACTATGGCTACACCTTC. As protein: CASSYGAVNYGYTF.

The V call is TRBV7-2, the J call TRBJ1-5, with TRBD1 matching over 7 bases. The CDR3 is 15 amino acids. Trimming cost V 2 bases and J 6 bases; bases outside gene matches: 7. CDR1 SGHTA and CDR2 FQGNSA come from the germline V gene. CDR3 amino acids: CASSLSDRVVQPQHF. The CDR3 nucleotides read TGTGCCAGCAGCTTATCCGACAGGGTAGTTCAGCCCCAGCATTTT.

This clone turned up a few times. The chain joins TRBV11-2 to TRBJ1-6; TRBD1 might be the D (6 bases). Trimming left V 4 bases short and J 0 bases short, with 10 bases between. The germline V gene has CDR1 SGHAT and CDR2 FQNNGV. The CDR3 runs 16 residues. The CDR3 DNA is TGTGCCAGCAGCTCAAGGGGGAGCTCCTATAATTCACCCCTCCACTTT. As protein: CASSSRGSSYNSPLHF. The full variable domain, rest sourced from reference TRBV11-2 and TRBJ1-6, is EAGVAQSPRYKIIEKRQSVAFWCNPISGHATLYWYQQILGQGPKLLIQFQNNGVVDDSQLPKDRFSAERLKGVDSTLKIQPAKLEDSAVYLCASSSRGSSYNSPLHFGNGTRLTVT.